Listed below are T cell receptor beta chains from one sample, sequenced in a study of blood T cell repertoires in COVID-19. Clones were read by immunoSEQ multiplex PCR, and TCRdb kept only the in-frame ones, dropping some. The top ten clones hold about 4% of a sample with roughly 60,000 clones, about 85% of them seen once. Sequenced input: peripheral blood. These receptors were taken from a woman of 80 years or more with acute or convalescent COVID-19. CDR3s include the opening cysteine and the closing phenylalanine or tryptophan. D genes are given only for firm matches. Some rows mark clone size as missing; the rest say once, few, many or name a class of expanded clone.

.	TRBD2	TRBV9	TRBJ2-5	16	TGTGCCAGCAGCGCCCGCATAGCGGGGGGTGGGGAGACCCAGTACTTC	CASSARIAGGGETQYF
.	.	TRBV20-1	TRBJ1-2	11	TGCAGTGCTGGAGTCCTGGCTGGCTACACCTTC	CSAGVLAGYTF
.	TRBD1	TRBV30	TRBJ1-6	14	TGTGCCTGGGATCCACAGGGGGGGGGTTCACCCCTCCACTTT	CAWDPQGGGSPLHF
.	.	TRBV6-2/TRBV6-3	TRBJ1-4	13	TGTGCCAGCAGTTTAGACAGAAGAGAAAAACTGTTTTTT	CASSLDRREKLFF
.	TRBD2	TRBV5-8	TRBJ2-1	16	TGTGCCAGCCGCTCTGTCCGACTAGCTGACTACAATGAGCAGTTCTTC	CASRSVRLADYNEQFF
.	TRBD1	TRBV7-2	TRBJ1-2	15	TGTGCCAGCAGCTGGGGGACAGAAAGAAAAGATGGCTACACCTTC	CASSWGTERKDGYTF
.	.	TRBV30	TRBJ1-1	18	TGTGCCTGGACCCCTTTCGGACAGAGTGGTTTTTTGGGCACTGAAGCTTTCTTT	CAWTPFGQSGFLGTEAFF
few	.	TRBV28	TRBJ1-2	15	TGTGCCAGCAGTTTAGGGGGCGCGGGTTCGAATGGCTACACCTTC	CASSLGGAGSNGYTF
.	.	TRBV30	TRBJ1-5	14	TGTGCCTGGAGTGTAAATCGTGTCAATCAGCCCCAGCATTTT	CAWSVNRVNQPQHF
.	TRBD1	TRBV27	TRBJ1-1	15	TGTGCCAGCAGTAGACAGGGGGCGTGGAACACTGAAGCTTTCTTT	CASSRQGAWNTEAFF
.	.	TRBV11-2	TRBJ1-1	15	TGTGCCAGCAGCTTAGTCTCGGGGATTAACACTGAAGCTTTCTTT	CASSLVSGINTEAFF
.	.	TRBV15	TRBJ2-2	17	TGTGCCACCAGCAGAGATTTTGGAGGGGCGAGCTCCGGGGAGCTGTTTTTT	CATSRDFGGASSGELFF
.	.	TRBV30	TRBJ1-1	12	TGTGCCTGGAAAAGAGGGGGTATTGAAGCTTTCTTT	CAWKRGGIEAFF
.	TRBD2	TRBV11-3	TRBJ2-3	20	TGTGCCAGCAGCTTTGCCCGGTGGGGACTAGCCGATACTAGCACAGATACGCAGTATTTT	CASSFARWGLADTSTDTQYF
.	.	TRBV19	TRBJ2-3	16	TGTGCCAGTAGTGCGGGACAGCTGGGGGGCACAGATACGCAGTATTTT	CASSAGQLGGTDTQYF
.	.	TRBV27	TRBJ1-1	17	TGTGCCAGCAGTTTATACCGACAGGCGGGCCCTGACACTGAAGCTTTCTTT	CASSLYRQAGPDTEAFF
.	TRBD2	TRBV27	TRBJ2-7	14	TGTGCCAGCAGGGGAAGCGGGGGGGTCTTTGGGCAGTACTTC	CASRGSGGVFGQYF
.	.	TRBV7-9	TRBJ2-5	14	TGTGCCAGCAGACCTGAGTTTAGAGGAGAGACCCAGTACTTC	CASRPEFRGETQYF
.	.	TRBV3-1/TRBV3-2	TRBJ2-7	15	TGTGCCAGCAGCCAAGCAGCGGCGAGTTCCTACGAGCAGTACTTC	CASSQAAASSYEQYF
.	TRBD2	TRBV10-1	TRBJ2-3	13	TGCGCCAGCACCGCAGCGGGAGGAGATACGCAGTATTTT	CASTAAGGDTQYF
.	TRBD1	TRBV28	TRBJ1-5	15	TGTGCCAGCAGTTTAGCCCACAGGGGGGATCAGCCCCAGCATTTT	CASSLAHRGDQPQHF
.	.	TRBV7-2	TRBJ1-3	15	TGTGCCAGCAGCTTATCGGTAGCGGTTGGAAACACCATATATTTT	CASSLSVAVGNTIYF
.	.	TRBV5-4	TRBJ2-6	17	TGTGCCAGCAGCTTGGCGGACAGAGGTTCTGGGGCCAACGTCCTGACTTTC	CASSLADRGSGANVLTF
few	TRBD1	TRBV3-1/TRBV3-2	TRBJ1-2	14	TGTGCCAGCAGCCACGGGACAGCGAACTATGGCTACACCTTC	CASSHGTANYGYTF
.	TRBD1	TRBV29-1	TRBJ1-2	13	TGCAGCGTGGTGGGACAGCCCGACTATGGCTACACCTTC	CSVVGQPDYGYTF
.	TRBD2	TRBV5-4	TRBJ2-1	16	TGTGCCAGCAGCCACGGTAGCGGGAGGGCCCACAATGAGCAGTTCTTC	CASSHGSGRAHNEQFF
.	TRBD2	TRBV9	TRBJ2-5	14	TGTGCCAGCAGCGTAGGGGGGGGAAGGGAGACCCAGTACTTC	CASSVGGGRETQYF
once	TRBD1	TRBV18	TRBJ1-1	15	TGTGCCAGCTCACCTACACAGGGGATGGACACTGAAGCTTTCTTT	CASSPTQGMDTEAFF
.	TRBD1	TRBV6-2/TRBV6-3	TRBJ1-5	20	TGTGCCAGCAGTTACTCCATGAAGGACAGGGGAAGTGTCCGCAATCAGCCCCAGCATTTT	CASSYSMKDRGSVRNQPQHF
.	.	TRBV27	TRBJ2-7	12	TGTGCCAGCAGAAGGAGCTCCTACGAGCAGTACTTC	CASRRSSYEQYF
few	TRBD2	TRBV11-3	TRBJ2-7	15	TGTGCCAGCAGCTTAGGACTAGCGGGAGAAGGTGAGCAGTACTTC	CASSLGLAGEGEQYF
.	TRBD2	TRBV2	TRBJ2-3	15	TGTGCCAGCAGTGTTCTGAGCGGGAGTGCAGATACGCAGTATTTT	CASSVLSGSADTQYF
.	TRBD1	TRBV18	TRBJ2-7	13	TGTGCCAGCTCACCAGCAGGGGGCTACGAGCAGTACTTC	CASSPAGGYEQYF
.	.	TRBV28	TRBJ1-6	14	TGTGCCAGCAGTTTGGAGGGAGGCAATTCACCCCTCCACTTT	CASSLEGGNSPLHF
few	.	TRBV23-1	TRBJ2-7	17	TGCGCCAGCAGTCAATTAATTTCCCCCAGGGGGAGGAACGAGCAGTACTTC	CASSQLISPRGRNEQYF
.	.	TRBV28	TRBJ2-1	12	TGTGCCAGCAGTTTTTTGGCTAATGAGCAGTTCTTC	CASSFLANEQFF
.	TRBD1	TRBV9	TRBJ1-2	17	TGTGCCAGCAGCCTATGGGACAGGAGGGGGGCGAACTATGGCTACACCTTC	CASSLWDRRGANYGYTF
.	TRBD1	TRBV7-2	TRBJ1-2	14	TGTGCCAGCAGCTTGGACAGGCCAAACTATGGCTACACCTTC	CASSLDRPNYGYTF
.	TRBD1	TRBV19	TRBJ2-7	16	TGTGCCAGTACACCCACTGGGACAGGGAGTGCCTACGAGCAGTACTTC	CASTPTGTGSAYEQYF
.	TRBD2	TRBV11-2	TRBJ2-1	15	TGTGCCACCAAAGGACCAAGCGGGAGAGGGAATGAGCAGTTCTTC	CATKGPSGRGNEQFF
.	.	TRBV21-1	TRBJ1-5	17	TGTGCCAGCAGCAAAGCCGCAGGGGCCTATAGCAATCAGCCCCAGCATTTT	CASSKAAGAYSNQPQHF
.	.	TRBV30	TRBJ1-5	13	TGTGCCTGGAGCCAGGGGTTAAATCAGCCCCAGCATTTT	CAWSQGLNQPQHF
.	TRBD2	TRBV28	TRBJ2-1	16	TGTGCCAGCAGTCCCCCGACTAGCGGGAAGGGCAATGAGCAGTTCTTC	CASSPPTSGKGNEQFF
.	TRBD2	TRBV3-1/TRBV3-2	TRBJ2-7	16	TGTGCCAGCAGCCAGGCCCCTAGCGGGAGGGCCTTCCGGGAGTACTTC	CASSQAPSGRAFREYF